This T cell receptor beta chain was identified in a study of T cells in tumors after PD-1 blockade (dated by TCRdb to between 2018 and 2021). Study-level background: Patients were excluded if they had prior checkpoint blockade, use of systemic immunosuppressants, or recent radiotherapy or other anti-cancer therapy within 4 weeks. Patients were treated with either pembrolizumab 200 mg every 3 weeks or cemiplimab 350 mg every 2 weeks. Some patients also continued taking vismodegib 150 mg daily during anti-PD-1 treatment. On average, tumor samples yielded under 30,000 TCR templates (range about 554-100,000) and roughly 6,000 unique clonotypes, around 19-fold deeper than single-cell TCR sequencing. Paired single-cell RNA and TCR sequencing was performed on site-matched tumors from BCC or SCC patients before and after anti-PD-1 therapy. RECIST version 1.1 was used to assess clinical response. The study at large found these results: Most exhausted CD8+ clones that expanded after therapy were novel clonotypes not detected before treatment, suggesting clonal replacement instead of reinvigoration of pre-existing clones. Roughly 37% of TCR clonotypes from the tumor were detected in blood, and certain novel exhausted tumor clones were present in blood collected before treatment, which suggests recruitment from the periphery. Comparisons between pre- and post-treatment samples were the only ones where clonal replacement appeared, with none seen between two pre-treatment samples, a pattern that argues against artifacts from biopsy timing or location. Where the novel T cell clones came from was not identified, and possible sources could include lymphoid organs or rare unexpanded clones inside the tumor or in the tumor periphery.

CDR1 and CDR2 were assigned from the germline V gene (reference sequence) as GTSNPN and SVGIG. The CDR3 goes from the cysteine to the phenylalanine over 15 residues. The entry retains the CDR3 DNA only, 45 bases that are in frame from base 1. From V the trimming removes 3 bases and from J it removes 4 bases, while the gene matches leave 8 bases of the junction unaccounted for. On this clone itself: The specificity of this receptor is unknown. Within one base of it there is no much larger clone, and no base qualities were kept.

This sample's time point label indicates: after anti-PD-1 therapy. Before and after PD-1 blockade, tumor biopsies came from the same primary tumor, making the samples site-matched. For bulk TCRbeta sequencing, genomic DNA was extracted from tumor biopsies or peripheral blood, and input amounts ranged from 616 ng to 6,004 ng. Leftover biopsy material went through bulk TCRbeta sequencing, with the goal of boosting sensitivity for rare clonotypes relative to single-cell TCR sequencing. Every patient was a poor candidate for surgical resection and had histologically proven advanced or metastatic basal or squamous cell carcinoma. The basal cell carcinoma cohort was made up of some ten patients, and bulk tumor TCR sequencing was performed for roughly 8 of these patients. Fresh biopsies were taken from the primary tumor site, and part of the biopsy material was kept in RNAlater for exome and bulk TCR sequencing.

Deep TCRbeta sequencing was performed with the immunoSEQ platform. The paper's data handling went like this. For further analysis, only productive rearrangements were exported from the immunoSEQ Analyzer. A two-sided binomial test with a Bonferroni-corrected P below 0.01 was used to identify clones that significantly expanded or contracted between timepoints. Bulk TCRbeta clonotypes were assigned T cell phenotypes by matching to single-cell RNA+TCR-seq clones sharing the same TCRbeta sequence. Using bulk TCR sequencing data, clone enrichment in tumor was calculated by dividing a clone's tumor frequency by the same clone's PBMC frequency. GLIPH was used to sort TCRs into specificity groups, which are clusters of distinct TCRs that likely recognize common antigens through shared CDR3 motifs. TCRdb mirrors the immuneACCESS table, restricted to in-frame sequences. Some clones are absent from its copies; in checked studies, under half trace to an unresolved V gene, and the reason for the others is unknown. V and J calls and clone size come straight from that table; D and trimming were deduced from the DNA. Recorded for this sample are roughly 8,500 clones; around 60% of them occurred a single time. Of the sample, over 4% falls within the top ten clones.

The starting material was tumor tissue, obtained after anti-PD-1 treatment. The TCR sequence derives from a human donor with basal cell carcinoma. The rearranged segments are TRBV30 and TRBJ1-5, with 8 junctional bases fitting TRBD1. The CDR3 has the sequence CAWRPRGRGNQPQHF. The sequence in DNA is TGTGCCTGGAGGCCCAGGGGGCGGGGGAATCAGCCCCAGCATTTT.